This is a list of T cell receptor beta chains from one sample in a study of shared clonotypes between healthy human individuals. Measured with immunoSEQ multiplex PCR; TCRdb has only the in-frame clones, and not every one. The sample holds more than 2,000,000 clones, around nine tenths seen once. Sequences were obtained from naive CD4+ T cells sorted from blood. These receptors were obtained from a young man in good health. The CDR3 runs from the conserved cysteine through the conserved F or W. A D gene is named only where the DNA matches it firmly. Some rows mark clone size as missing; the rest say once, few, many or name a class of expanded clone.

cdr3_aa: CASSPGGVGEQYF; cdr3_nt: TGTGCCAGCTCACCGGGGGGAGTTGGCGAGCAGTACTTC; d_call: -; j_call: TRBJ2-7; v_call: TRBV18; clone_size: -
cdr3_aa: CASTRTGTVIENTGELFF; cdr3_nt: TGTGCCAGCACCCGTACCGGGACAGTGATCGAGAACACCGGGGAGCTGTTTTTT; d_call: TRBD1; j_call: TRBJ2-2; v_call: TRBV18; clone_size: -
cdr3_aa: CASSQNRGGNQPQHF; cdr3_nt: TGCGCCAGCAGCCAAAACAGGGGTGGAAATCAGCCCCAGCATTTT; d_call: TRBD1; j_call: TRBJ1-5; v_call: TRBV4-1; clone_size: -
cdr3_aa: CASSTVSLDRGEQYF; cdr3_nt: TGTGCCAGTAGTACCGTCAGCTTGGACCGGGGAGAGCAGTACTTC; d_call: -; j_call: TRBJ2-7; v_call: TRBV19; clone_size: -
cdr3_aa: CASSPTGKETQYF; cdr3_nt: TGTGCCAGCTCACCAACGGGTAAAGAGACCCAGTACTTC; d_call: -; j_call: TRBJ2-5; v_call: TRBV18; clone_size: -
cdr3_aa: CASSLPGLDLTDTQYF; cdr3_nt: TGCGCCAGCAGCTTGCCAGGGTTGGATTTAACAGATACGCAGTATTTT; d_call: -; j_call: TRBJ2-3; v_call: TRBV5-1; clone_size: -
cdr3_aa: CASSPSGVTGNTIYF; cdr3_nt: TGTGCCAGCAGTCCAAGCGGTGTTACTGGAAACACCATATATTTT; d_call: -; j_call: TRBJ1-3; v_call: TRBV6-1; clone_size: -
cdr3_aa: CASSFSPWAVGGNEQFF; cdr3_nt: TGTGCCAGCAGTTTCTCCCCTTGGGCGGTCGGGGGCAATGAGCAGTTCTTC; d_call: -; j_call: TRBJ2-1; v_call: TRBV28; clone_size: -
cdr3_aa: CAWSEGGTAYEQYF; cdr3_nt: TGTGCCTGGAGTGAGGGCGGTACCGCCTACGAGCAGTACTTC; d_call: -; j_call: TRBJ2-7; v_call: TRBV30; clone_size: -
cdr3_aa: CASTGDGFNEKLFF; cdr3_nt: TGTGCCAGCACCGGAGACGGATTTAATGAAAAACTGTTTTTT; d_call: -; j_call: TRBJ1-4; v_call: TRBV2; clone_size: -
cdr3_aa: CASSDRRWATNEKLFF; cdr3_nt: TGTGCCAGCAGTGACCGTCGATGGGCAACTAATGAAAAACTGTTTTTT; d_call: -; j_call: TRBJ1-4; v_call: TRBV6-1; clone_size: -
cdr3_aa: CASSQPNPQGRTGYGYTF; cdr3_nt: TGTGCCAGCAGCCAGCCAAACCCCCAGGGCAGGACTGGGTATGGCTACACCTTC; d_call: -; j_call: TRBJ1-2; v_call: TRBV14; clone_size: -
cdr3_aa: CAISEKGNYGYTF; cdr3_nt: TGTGCCATCAGTGAGAAGGGGAACTATGGCTACACCTTC; d_call: -; j_call: TRBJ1-2; v_call: TRBV10-3; clone_size: -
cdr3_aa: CASSYSDGTGETQYF; cdr3_nt: TGTGCCAGCAGTTACTCGGACGGGACGGGAGAGACCCAGTACTTC; d_call: -; j_call: TRBJ2-5; v_call: TRBV6-6; clone_size: -
cdr3_aa: CASRPSGGRTGELFF; cdr3_nt: TGCGCCAGCAGGCCATCGGGGGGCCGCACCGGGGAGCTGTTTTTT; d_call: -; j_call: TRBJ2-2; v_call: TRBV5-1; clone_size: -
cdr3_aa: CASSQVYGTSGRGHEQYF; cdr3_nt: TGCGCCAGCAGCCAAGTATACGGCACTAGCGGGAGGGGCCACGAGCAGTACTTC; d_call: TRBD2; j_call: TRBJ2-7; v_call: TRBV4-3; clone_size: -
cdr3_aa: CASSSPAAAYGYTF; cdr3_nt: TGTGCCAGCAGTTCCCCGGCGGCGGCTTATGGCTACACCTTC; d_call: -; j_call: TRBJ1-2; v_call: TRBV28; clone_size: -
cdr3_aa: CASSLRGGASRELFF; cdr3_nt: TGTGCCAGCAGCCTTCGCGGGGGGGCCTCCCGGGAGCTGTTTTTT; d_call: TRBD2; j_call: TRBJ2-2; v_call: TRBV7-2; clone_size: -
cdr3_aa: CASIRLGQSNEKLFF; cdr3_nt: TGTGCCAGCATCCGATTGGGGCAATCAAATGAAAAACTGTTTTTT; d_call: -; j_call: TRBJ1-4; v_call: TRBV5-5; clone_size: -
cdr3_aa: CASKAFWSGQGNEQFF; cdr3_nt: TGTGCCAGCAAAGCATTCTGGAGTGGACAGGGAAACGAGCAGTTCTTC; d_call: TRBD1; j_call: TRBJ2-1; v_call: TRBV2; clone_size: -
cdr3_aa: CASGKTPEFYGYTF; cdr3_nt: TGTGCCAGCGGTAAGACACCCGAATTCTATGGCTACACCTTC; d_call: -; j_call: TRBJ1-2; v_call: TRBV28; clone_size: -
cdr3_aa: CASSLLADLEEAFF; cdr3_nt: TGTGCCAGCAGTTTATTGGCGGATCTTGAGGAAGCTTTCTTT; d_call: -; j_call: TRBJ1-1; v_call: TRBV28; clone_size: -
cdr3_aa: CASSPGSSGSYNEQFF; cdr3_nt: TGTGCCAGCAGCCCCGGGAGTTCAGGATCCTACAATGAGCAGTTCTTC; d_call: -; j_call: TRBJ2-1; v_call: TRBV7-9; clone_size: -
cdr3_aa: CASSPPTESNQPQHF; cdr3_nt: TGTGCCAGCAGCCCCCCCACGGAGAGCAATCAGCCCCAGCATTTT; d_call: -; j_call: TRBJ1-5; v_call: TRBV6-5; clone_size: -
cdr3_aa: CATHRGPSHTEAFF; cdr3_nt: TGTGCCACCCACAGGGGGCCATCGCACACTGAAGCTTTCTTT; d_call: TRBD1; j_call: TRBJ1-1; v_call: TRBV19; clone_size: few
cdr3_aa: CASSEVRGPSNEQFF; cdr3_nt: TGTGCCAGCAGTGAAGTGAGGGGCCCTAGTAATGAGCAGTTCTTC; d_call: -; j_call: TRBJ2-1; v_call: TRBV6-1; clone_size: -
cdr3_aa: CASSLAGRSPLHF; cdr3_nt: TGCGCCAGCAGCTTGGCGGGGCGTTCACCCCTCCACTTT; d_call: -; j_call: TRBJ1-6; v_call: TRBV5-1; clone_size: once